This is a list of T cell receptor beta chains from one sample in a study of monozygotic twins with inflammatory bowel disease. No DNA is given; TCRdb re-called the 5' RACE reads and lists each CDR3 protein once. The repertoire table contains approximately 330,000 distinct CDR3 sequences. Sequencing input: blood. All receptors come from a human donor with ulcerative colitis or Crohn's disease, or a healthy co-twin of an affected twin (not recorded which). CDR3s include the opening cysteine and the closing phenylalanine or tryptophan.

cdr3_length	v_call	j_call	cdr3_aa
15	TRBV10-3	TRBJ2-2	CAITQTGPNTGELFF
20	TRBV20-1	TRBJ2-6	CSALYPRVGSTNSGANVLTF
14	TRBV2	TRBJ1-4	CASLTGTGDEKLFF
15	TRBV5-1	TRBJ1-1	CASHRQPGHLTEAFF
16	TRBV7-8	TRBJ2-3	CASSLGAAGWADTQYF
15	TRBV12-3/TRBV12-4	TRBJ1-5	CASRPQTSSNQPQHF
16	TRBV10-3	TRBJ2-7	CAIRPDSREVPYEQYF
14	TRBV5-6	TRBJ1-2	CASSLGRTDYGYTF
18	TRBV19	TRBJ2-1	CASSPSFSGGTPYNEQFF
17	TRBV7-2	TRBJ2-2	CASSPTFRGGFTGELFF
11	TRBV29-1	TRBJ1-2	CSATNGYGYTF
12	TRBV29-1	TRBJ2-1	CSVPGGYNEQFF
13	TRBV12-3/TRBV12-4	TRBJ2-3	CASSSSGPDTQYF
14	TRBV4-3	TRBJ1-1	CASSQQGANTEAFF
13	TRBV29-1	TRBJ2-7	CSVVRADRYEQYF
15	TRBV11-2	TRBJ2-7	CASSFPGGPSGEQYF
16	TRBV12-3/TRBV12-4	TRBJ1-1	CASSPWDRSMNTEAFF
17	TRBV7-9	TRBJ1-1	CASSLGSRGVSNTEAFF
18	TRBV28	TRBJ2-7	CASSLGRGRAKSSYEQYF
15	TRBV18	TRBJ2-1	CASSPGTVVYNEQFF
14	TRBV7-9	TRBJ2-3	CASSSLGPPFTQYF
19	TRBV11-2	TRBJ2-3	CASSPLGLARPLRTDTQYF
16	TRBV7-2	TRBJ2-7	CASSPQRTGRADEQYF
13	TRBV4-2	TRBJ2-7	CASSQATGAEQYF
14	TRBV5-1	TRBJ1-1	CASSLKGSNTEAFF
16	TRBV5-1	TRBJ2-2	CASSYTGQGATGELFF
14	TRBV6-2/TRBV6-3	TRBJ2-2	CASNPPGDTGELFF
15	TRBV7-2	TRBJ1-3	CASSLSAFPGNTIYF
17	TRBV12-3/TRBV12-4	TRBJ1-4	CASSSTGRGYTNEKLFF
16	TRBV5-1	TRBJ2-5	CASSLGSSGKRETQYF
12	TRBV4-1	TRBJ2-1	CASSHVVGRRFF
13	TRBV9	TRBJ1-6	CASSDPQNSPLHF
14	TRBV10-3	TRBJ2-1	CATCDIKTGNEQFF
14	TRBV5-6	TRBJ1-2	CASSFLGAPHGYTF
18	TRBV11-2	TRBJ2-7	CASSLGGYGGSGSYEQYF
21	TRBV7-2	TRBJ2-3	CASSLATGTSSFITSTDTQYF
16	TRBV28	TRBJ2-3	CASTGFVAPPRDTQYF
15	TRBV18	TRBJ1-1	CASSPPARLNTEAFF
15	TRBV18	TRBJ2-1	CASSSSGGRYNEQFF
12	TRBV20-1	TRBJ2-3	CSARSHTDTQYF
13	TRBV28	TRBJ1-1	CASSFRQILEAFF
16	TRBV20-1	TRBJ1-2	CSASGEGAFSNYGYTF
16	TRBV28	TRBJ1-5	CASLPPLRRGNQPQHF
13	TRBV4-3	TRBJ2-2	CASGQDRTGELFF
16	TRBV28	TRBJ2-1	CASRPSSGTGYNEQFF
13	TRBV20-1	TRBJ1-4	CSARRGWGEKLFF
17	TRBV6-5	TRBJ1-4	CASSRPGQGRTNEKLFF
13	TRBV30	TRBJ2-2	CAWSVQGTGELFF
15	TRBV12-3/TRBV12-4	TRBJ2-2	CASSRTTRGTGELFF
13	TRBV20-1	TRBJ2-1	CSASRGGRNEQFF
17	TRBV20-1	TRBJ1-2	CSAFDGQGRELLYGYTF
15	TRBV11-2	TRBJ1-2	CASSLERGAHYGYTF
14	TRBV18	TRBJ2-7	CASSRDRVLYEQYF